The source of this T cell receptor beta chain is a study of T-cell memory formation after mild COVID-19. Turning to the study itself: Largely, TCR clusters stayed within a single donor. Points from the study as a whole: Shrinking CD4+ clones were chiefly CM and EM; CD8+ ones were chiefly EMRA. The appearance of some responding clones in pre-infection memory suggested that cross-reactive memory joined. Contracting clones, day 15 to 85, had balanced CD4/CD8, and later expanders favored CD4+.

The CDR3 has 13 amino acids. V was trimmed by 2 bases and J by 0 bases, leaving 8 bases between them. The V gene's germline CDR1 is DFQATT and CDR2 SNEGSKA (reference sequence). Concerning this clonotype: Its antigen is not identified.

MiXCR was run by TCRdb on the 5' RACE reads, yielding one entry per CDR3 protein. The sample records around 390,000 distinct CDR3 sequences, approximately 15% being singletons. The chain uses TRBV20-1 and TRBJ2-7, with unresolved D. The source is a man in his late teens or twenties who had mild COVID-19 (a few samples of this study predate the infection). Cell type and time point are not known. Sequencing used PBMCs or a T cell subset sorted from them (not recorded which). The CDR3 sequence is CSARPASSYEQYF. The CDR3 DNA reads as TGCAGTGCTAGACCTGCCAGCTCCTACGAGCAGTACTTC.